The next 25 T cell receptor beta chains were all read from a single sample in a study of shared clonotypes between healthy human individuals. Using immunoSEQ multiplex PCR, the repertoire was profiled, and TCRdb retains in-frame clones only, with some absent. This repertoire shows some 790,000 clones, just under 75% found once; its top ten account for over 1.5%. Sequencing was done on a sample of memory CD4+ T cells sorted from blood. Subset described: CD45RA-negative fraction. These receptors all stem from a young woman in good health.

The chain has TRBV4-1 and TRBJ1-4, with 7 bases that match TRBD1. The trim removed 4 bases at V and 8 bases at J, leaving 7 bases unmatched. Germline lookup yields CDR1 MGHRA and CDR2 YSYEKL. The CDR3 has 14 residues. This chain's CDR3 is CASSLTGTEEKLFF. The CDR3 nucleotides read TGCGCCAGCAGCCTAACCGGGACAGAAGAAAAACTGTTTTTT.

This clone was observed a handful of times. Within the sample, other DNA sequences also encode this same CDR3. The chain joins TRBV27 to TRBJ1-2; TRBD1 might be the D (6 bases). The CDR3 length is 13 residues. With 5 bases removed from V and 4 bases from J, the gap between germline ends came to 11 bases. In germline, CDR1 is MNHEY, CDR2 SMNVEV (reference sequence). The CDR3 reads CASSRTGSYGYTF. DNA for the CDR3: TGTGCCAGCAGTAGAACAGGGAGCTATGGCTACACCTTC.

The chain joins TRBV7-6 to TRBJ2-1; 10 nucleotides match TRBD2. V was clipped by 5 bases and J by 9 bases; unmatched bases: 13. The CDR3 sequence is 16 residues long. CDR1 SGHVS and CDR2 FNYEAQ come from the germline V gene. In DNA, the CDR3 is TGTGCCAGCAGCCTATCAGCGGGAGGGTTTGAGGCTGAGCAGTTCTTC. This sequence encodes CASSLSAGGFEAEQFF.

The chain joins TRBV5-4 to TRBJ2-1; the D call may be TRBD1 or TRBD2 (5 bases each). The CDR3 is 14 amino acids. CDR1 SGHNT and CDR2 YYREEE come from the germline V gene (reference sequence). The ends were cut back, 2 bases at V and 3 bases at J, with 9 bases in the middle. This CDR3 reads CASSFRGRYNEQFF. The CDR3 DNA sequence: TGTGCCAGCAGCTTCCGGGGACGCTACAATGAGCAGTTCTTC.

The chain links TRBV5-5 to TRBJ1-2; 7 nucleotides line up with TRBD1. V lost 0 bases to trimming and J lost 7 bases; unmatched junction nucleotides: 9. This CDR3 is 15 amino acids long. CDR1 and CDR2 from the germline V gene are SGHKS and YYEKEE (reference sequence). The CDR3 here is CASSLARTGARGYTF. The DNA of the CDR3 is TGTGCCAGCAGCTTGGCCAGAACAGGGGCCCGTGGCTACACCTTC. The full variable domain, its missing parts supplied by reference TRBV5-5 and TRBJ1-2, is DAGVTQSPTHLIKTRGQQVTLRCSPISGHKSVSWYQQVLGQGPQFIFQYYEKEERGRGNFPDRFSARQFPNYSSELNVNALLLGDSALYLCASSLARTGARGYTFGSGTRLTVV.

The chain carries TRBV28 and TRBJ1-4; 8 positions agree with TRBD1. Losses at the gene ends were 7 bases for V and 7 bases for J; bases not matched to a gene: 8. Per the germline V gene, CDR1 is MDHEN and CDR2 is SYDVKM. The CDR3 has 14 residues. The CDR3 loop reads CASKTYRGGEKLFF. CDR3 DNA: TGTGCCAGCAAAACGTACAGGGGGGGTGAAAAACTGTTTTTT.

V and J are TRBV28 and TRBJ2-2; TRBD1 matches 7 bases. Trimming removed 2 bases from V and 6 bases from J; junction bases left unmatched: 3. Germline V gene data show CDR1 as MDHEN and CDR2 as SYDVKM. This CDR3 comprises 14 residues. The CDR3 loop is CASSLATGAGELFF. CDR3 nucleotide sequence: TGTGCCAGCAGTTTAGCCACAGGGGCCGGGGAGCTGTTTTTT.

This clone appeared once. This sequence joins TRBV29-1 and TRBJ1-5, with D tentatively TRBD1 (6 bases). V lost 4 bases to trimming and J lost 3 bases, with 10 bases between them. The CDR3 spans 13 residues. In germline, CDR1 is SQVTM, CDR2 ANQGSEA. The CDR3 DNA follows: TGCAGCGTTGGGGGGCAGGTCAATCAGCCCCAGCATTTT. Its protein product is CSVGGQVNQPQHF. Supplemented by reference TRBV29-1 and TRBJ1-5, the full variable domain reads SAVISQKPSRDICQRGTSLTIQCQVDSQVTMMFWYRQQPGQSLTLIATANQGSEATYESGFVIDKFPISRPNLTFSTLTVSNMSPEDSSIYLCSVGGQVNQPQHFGDGTRLSIL.

This clone showed up many times. The V and J genes are TRBV28 and TRBJ2-7; 7 bases match TRBD2. Per the germline V gene, CDR1 is MDHEN and CDR2 is SYDVKM. The CDR3 runs 14 residues. With 2 bases clipped from V and 12 bases from J, the junction kept 13 bases outside the gene matches. CDR3 protein: CASSLSGTKNRRYF. CDR3 DNA: TGTGCCAGCAGTTTAAGCGGGACCAAGAATCGTCGGTACTTC.

This clone has only a few counts. The rearrangement uses TRBV5-8 and TRBJ1-5; 9 bases map to TRBD1. Trimming at V came to 4 bases and at J to 4 bases, leaving 9 bases not matched to a gene. The CDR3 covers 16 residues. Germline loops: CDR1 SGHTS, CDR2 YDEGEE. CDR3 sequence reads: CASSPRTGVGNQPQHF. CDR3 DNA: TGTGCCAGCAGCCCCCGGACAGGGGTGGGGAATCAGCCCCAGCATTTT. Based on the CDR3 plus reference TRBV5-8 and TRBJ1-5, the full variable domain is EAGVTQSPTHLIKTRGQQATLRCSPISGHTSVYWYQQALGLGLQFLLWYDEGEERNRGNFPPRFSGRQFPNYSSELNVNALELEDSALYLCASSPRTGVGNQPQHFGDGTRLSIL.

V usage is TRBV7-6 and J usage is TRBJ2-1; D could derive from TRBD1 or TRBD2 (5 bases each). The CDR3 sequence is 18 residues long. Trimming removed 0 bases at V and 0 bases at J, with 15 bases between. Per germline, CDR1 SGHVS and CDR2 FNYEAQ. The CDR3 spells CASSLALRDPSSYNEQFF. As DNA, the CDR3 is TGTGCCAGCAGCTTAGCGCTAAGGGACCCCAGCTCCTACAATGAGCAGTTCTTC. The whole variable domain, remainder taken from reference TRBV7-6 and TRBJ2-1, is GAGVSQSPRYKVTKRGQDVALRCDPISGHVSLYWYRQALGQGPEFLTYFNYEAQQDKSGLPNDRFSAERPEGSISTLTIQRTEQRDSAMYRCASSLALRDPSSYNEQFFGPGTRLTVL.

In DNA form, the CDR3 reads TGTGCCAGTAGTATAGGTTCCCTCTCTGGGGCCAACGTCCTGACTTTC. Protein: CASSIGSLSGANVLTF. V and J are TRBV19 and TRBJ2-6, with D uncertain. V was clipped by 1 base and J by 0 bases, with 7 bases between them. Germline-derived CDR1 and CDR2 are LNHDA and SQIVND (reference sequence). CDR3 length equals 16 residues.

The rearrangement links TRBV5-1 to TRBJ1-1; D call uncertain. This CDR3 comprises 14 residues. V lost 2 bases and J lost 1, with 9 bases in between. Germline CDR1 is SGHRS and CDR2 is YFSETQ. The CDR3, as DNA: TGCGCCAGCAGCTTTGGCCCGCCGAACACTGAAGCTTTCTTT. Its protein product is CASSFGPPNTEAFF.

V usage is TRBV5-1 and J usage is TRBJ2-6; TRBD1 matches at 7 bases. CDR1 and CDR2 (germline): SGHRS, YFSETQ. V gave up 1 base and J gave up 0 bases; unmatched junction bases: 7. The length of the CDR3 is 18 residues. CDR3 nucleotide sequence: TGCGCCAGCAGCTTGTATGGGACAGCTAGCTCTGGGGCCAACGTCCTGACTTTC. Protein sequence: CASSLYGTASSGANVLTF.

The chain couples TRBV18 to TRBJ1-4; no reliable D call. From germline, CDR1 is KGHSH and CDR2 LQKENI. The CDR3 contains 13 residues. V gave up 5 bases and J gave up 0 bases, with 4 bases separating them. In nucleotides, the CDR3 is TGTGCCAGCTCAACATCAACTAATGAAAAACTGTTTTTT. This encodes CASSTSTNEKLFF.

The V call is TRBV5-5, the J call TRBJ2-1; no definite D call. Per germline, CDR1 SGHKS and CDR2 YYEKEE (reference sequence). Trimming left V 2 bases short and J 12 bases short, with 18 bases between. This CDR3 is built from 14 residues. The CDR3 reads CASSFADALLGQFF. The CDR3, as DNA: TGTGCCAGCAGCTTCGCAGACGCGTTGTTAGGGCAGTTCTTC.

The chain employs TRBV29-1 and TRBJ1-5; tentative D call: TRBD1 (5 bases). This CDR3 spans 11 amino acids. The ends were cut back, 4 bases at V and 8 bases at J, with 9 bases in the middle. The germline V gene has CDR1 SQVTM and CDR2 ANQGSEA. CDR3 residues: CSVAGPEPQHF. The CDR3 region has the DNA TGCAGCGTTGCAGGGCCTGAGCCCCAGCATTTT.

This clone was found a few times. Additional DNA sequences in this sample encode the identical CDR3. The chain uses TRBV20-1 and TRBJ2-7; D is unclear. This CDR3 has 11 residues. V lost 0 bases and J 7 bases, leaving 7 bases between the germline ends. Germline V gene data show CDR1 as DFQATT and CDR2 as SNEGSKA (reference sequence). The CDR3 loop reads CSARDHREQYF. In DNA, the CDR3 is TGCAGTGCTAGAGATCATCGGGAGCAGTACTTC.

The gene calls are TRBV19 and TRBJ1-4; D gene ambiguous. The CDR3 is 15 residues long. V was trimmed by 2 bases and J by 0 bases, leaving 7 bases between them. Germline V gene sequence: CDR1 LNHDA, CDR2 SQIVND (reference sequence). The DNA of the CDR3 is TGTGCCAGTAGTATAATGGCAGCAACTAATGAAAAACTGTTTTTT. This encodes CASSIMAATNEKLFF.

This clone was picked up a small number of times. Other nucleotide sequences from this sample produce the same CDR3. The V gene is TRBV7-3, the J gene TRBJ2-3; TRBD2 aligns across 10 bases. CDR1 is SGHTA and CDR2 is FQGTGA in the germline V gene. J gave up 3 bases and V 1 base, and 4 bases lay outside the gene matches. The CDR3 has 16 residues. For the CDR3, the DNA is TGTGCCAGCAGCTTAAGAGCTAGCGGGAGAACAGATACGCAGTATTTT. As protein: CASSLRASGRTDTQYF.

This chain uses TRBV19 with TRBJ2-1; 9 bases map to TRBD1. CDR1 and CDR2 (germline): LNHDA, SQIVND (reference sequence). V trimming: 6 bases; J trimming: 4 bases; junction bases outside the gene matches: 7. The CDR3 contains 15 residues. In DNA, the CDR3 is TGTGCCAGTAGCCTGGGACAGGGAATGTACAATGAGCAGTTCTTC. This sequence encodes CASSLGQGMYNEQFF.

This rearrangement joins TRBV6-1 to TRBJ2-7; D possibly corresponds to TRBD1 (6 bases). Germline loops: CDR1 MNHNS, CDR2 SASEGT. CDR3 length: 11 residues. V dropped 7 bases and J dropped 7 bases, with 11 bases sitting between them. CDR3 nucleotide sequence: TGTGCCAGCAATACAGGGATTGAGCAGTACTTC. Translating it yields CASNTGIEQYF.

The chain combines TRBV7-9 with TRBJ2-2; 11 nucleotides align to TRBD2. The CDR3 spans 16 residues. J lost 2 bases, V lost 5 bases, and 4 bases had no gene match. Germline V gene data show CDR1 as SEHNR and CDR2 as FQNEAQ (reference sequence). Written as DNA, the CDR3 is TGTGCCAGCAGCGCGGGACTAGCGGCAAACACCGGGGAGCTGTTTTTT. The encoded protein is CASSAGLAANTGELFF.

The chain recombines TRBV11-2 with TRBJ1-2, with D perhaps TRBD1 (6 bases). Germline V gene data show CDR1 as SGHAT and CDR2 as FQNNGV. With 1 base removed from V and 7 bases from J, the gap between germline ends came to 10 bases. This CDR3 region has 13 residues. This chain's CDR3 is CASSLGGAPGYTF. Written as DNA, the CDR3 is TGTGCCAGCAGCTTAGGGGGGGCGCCTGGCTACACCTTC.

This clone was seen more than once but under ten times. The sample contains more than one DNA sequence encoding this CDR3. The J gene is TRBJ1-5, the V gene TRBV10-1; D not certain. Trimming pared 0 bases from V and 6 bases from J, leaving 6 bases between. The V gene's germline CDR1 is WNHNN and CDR2 SYGVQD (reference sequence). CDR3 length equals 13 residues. The CDR3 protein is CASSESGGQPQHF. The DNA of the CDR3 is TGCGCCAGCAGTGAGTCCGGAGGTCAGCCCCAGCATTTT.